This TCR beta chain was observed in a study of blood T cell repertoires in COVID-19 (dated by TCRdb to about 2020). Regarding the complete study: Samples covering the acute and convalescent phases of COVID-19 were provided by collaborators in the United States, Italy and Spain. The prospective study material was composed of cDNA or gDNA derived from T cells, B-cell-depleted T cells, or PBMCs. The dataset comprised deeply sampled blood TCRbeta repertoires from subjects exposed to, actively infected with, or recovered from COVID-19. The repertoires were released in a freely available public database intended as a resource for research on the immune response to SARS-CoV-2. Samples were obtained from the ongoing ImmuneRACE study (first 160 participants) and from 1,000 to 1,500 subjects provided by 6 global collaborators. A de-identified subject ID, COVID-19 status, age in years and sex were almost always included in the sample metadata. Where available, HLA class I and class II types were taken from metadata supplied by the sample provider and were not determined by assay-based typing.

TCRbeta CDR3 regions were amplified from genomic DNA using the immunoSEQ Assay, a bias-controlled multiplex PCR. For the original study's pipeline: Within the assay, amplification of reference gene primers was used to estimate how many nucleated cells each sample contained. To quantify the absolute abundance of each unique TCRbeta CDR3 rearrangement, sequence reads were collapsed and filtered. For each sample, productive Simpson clonality was calculated by taking the square root of Simpson's diversity index across productive rearrangements. TCRdb stores this immuneACCESS table with in-frame sequences only. Part of the clones is absent; in the studies checked, under half of the shortfall reflects unresolved V genes, and no reason is known for the rest. V and J calls and clone size are as listed in that table; D and trimming were resolved from the DNA. In all, the sample holds around 68,000 clones, and around 86% of those were seen once. The ten largest clones represent about 3.2% of the sample.

A word on this clone: This clone's antigen is unknown. No much larger clone is present one base from it, and per-base qualities are unavailable.

As encoded in the germline V gene, CDR1 is SGDLS while CDR2 is YYNGEE. The CDR3 holds 15 amino acids from the cysteine to the phenylalanine. CDR3 DNA is the only sequence kept; it has 45 bases, read in frame from the first base. The V and J ends are trimmed by 3 bases and 7 bases, leaving 14 bases between them. Each collaborating institution followed its own protocols to collect whole blood in K2EDTA tubes. Collaborator samples were shipped for TCRbeta analysis as frozen whole blood, isolated PBMCs, or DNA extracted from either sample type. The paper's findings and limits, for the study overall: Clinical and demographic metadata were provided uncurated, with the amount varying by source and participant.

The receptor chain draws on TRBV9 and TRBJ1-6; the D gene is perhaps TRBD1, from 6 matching bases. This clonotype originated in an elderly man with acute or convalescent COVID-19. Sequencing was carried out using peripheral blood. The DNA sequence is given as TGTGCCAGCAGCGCGCAAGGCAGGGGAAATTCACCCCTCCACTTT. Its protein reads: CASSAQGRGNSPLHF.